One sample yielded the 11 T cell receptor beta chains listed below, sequenced in a study of neoadjuvant anti-PD-1 for oral cavity cancer. The time point: after neoadjuvant nivolumab, at surgical resection. TCRdb's copy holds only in-frame clones and misses some; the assay was immunoSEQ multiplex PCR. This sample has about 42,000 clones, with about 77% found just once. Here the sequenced sample was PBMCs, taken after nivolumab (anti-PD-1) treatment. All receptors derive from a person between 40 and 85 years old with oral cavity squamous cell carcinoma.

The rearrangement uses TRBV5-1 and TRBJ2-3, with 9 bases aligning to TRBD2. The germline CDR1 and CDR2 sequences are SGHRS and YFSETQ. Germline trimming cut 1 base from V and 2 bases from J; bases unmatched to any gene: 8. The CDR3 extends over 17 amino acids. The CDR3 nucleotides read TGCGCCAGCAGCTTGTCACTGCTAGCGGGGCTCACAGATACGCAGTATTTT. It yields the protein CASSLSLLAGLTDTQYF.

This clone was counted a few times. The chain employs TRBV2 and TRBJ1-2; no definite D call. The V gene lost 7 bases and the J gene lost 0 bases, with 12 bases spanning the gap. CDR3 length: 14 residues. Germline V CDR1 and CDR2: SNHLY, FYNNEI. CDR3 residues: CASNENSANYGYTF. CDR3 DNA sequence: TGTGCCAGCAATGAGAACTCTGCTAACTATGGCTACACCTTC.

The chain carries TRBV11-2 and TRBJ2-7; TRBD1 matches 9 bases. Trimming removed 1 base from V and 3 bases from J; junction bases left unmatched: 10. CDR3 length: 17 amino acids. From germline, CDR1 is SGHAT and CDR2 FQNNGV. The CDR3 nucleotides are TGTGCCAGCAGCTTAGTCATTGGGACAGGGACCTTCTACGAGCAGTACTTC. Protein sequence: CASSLVIGTGTFYEQYF.

In its sample, this clone was seen a few times. The V and J genes are TRBV2 and TRBJ2-3; D is ambiguous. The length of the CDR3 is 11 residues. Germline V gives CDR1 SNHLY, CDR2 FYNNEI. V gave up 4 bases and J gave up 6 bases, with 5 bases separating them. The CDR3 DNA reads as TGTGCCAGCAGTGTGGCGGATACGCAGTATTTT. Protein product: CASSVADTQYF.

V gene TRBV13 combines with J gene TRBJ2-7; weak D call: TRBD1 (6 bases). The CDR3 consists of 15 residues. V was pared by 5 bases and J by 0 bases, with 14 bases between. Per the germline V gene, CDR1 is PRHDT and CDR2 is FYEKMQ (reference sequence). CDR3 loop: CASSLDRWSSYEQYF. CDR3 nucleotides: TGTGCCAGCAGCCTAGACAGGTGGAGCTCCTACGAGCAGTACTTC.

The gene calls are TRBV30 and TRBJ1-6; D is possibly TRBD1 (5 bases). Germline V gene lookup returns CDR1 GTSNPN and CDR2 SVGIG (reference sequence). CDR3 size: 14 residues. The V gene lost 7 bases and the J gene lost 8 bases, with 18 bases spanning the gap. In DNA form, the CDR3 reads TGTGCCTCTGAAACGGGGGTGGGGGATTCACCCCTCCACTTT. This translates into CASETGVGDSPLHF.

Concerning this clone: A junction boundary mismatches the germline segment, possibly from a read error. Other DNA sequences within the sample encode an identical CDR3. The chain uses TRBV14 and TRBJ1-4, with TRBD1 as a possible D gene (5 bases). The CDR3 runs 13 residues. Germline values: CDR1 SGHDN, CDR2 FVKESK. Here the CDR3 reads CASIRGFREKLFF. The DNA of the CDR3 is TGCGCCAGCATAAGGGGCTTTCGTGAAAAACTGTTTTTT.

In the case of this clone: Lacking the conserved final phenylalanine or tryptophan, this CDR3 likely reflects a read error. Because the CDR3's place on the DNA is in doubt, the DNA is left out and the CDR3 is given as listed by TCRdb. The chain has TRBV6-1 and TRBJ2-3; the table's D call, TRBD2, has no DNA check behind it. Germline V lookup: CDR1 MNHNS, CDR2 SASEGT. The length of the CDR3 is 16 amino acids, counting both ends. This CDR3 reads CASSEGPAYATSSFGG.

J is TRBJ1-5 and V is TRBV6-1, with D tentatively TRBD1 (5 bases). Per the germline V gene, CDR1 is MNHNS and CDR2 is SASEGT. V lost 4 bases to trimming and J lost 11 bases, with 18 bases between them. This CDR3 is 14 amino acids long. The CDR3 bases are TGTGCCAGCAGTGTGAAGGTCGGGGGAGGGACCCAGCATTTT. It yields the protein CASSVKVGGGTQHF.

The chain carries TRBV29-1 and TRBJ2-5; 14 positions agree with TRBD2. This CDR3 has 16 residues. Germline V gives CDR1 SQVTM, CDR2 ANQGSEA. The V gene end was trimmed by 6 bases and the J gene end by 6 bases; junction bases not matched to a gene: 12. The CDR3: CSVTAGTSGSVKTQYF. The CDR3, as DNA: TGCAGCGTCACGGCCGGGACTAGCGGGAGTGTGAAGACCCAGTACTTC.

By proportion, this clone is medium-sized. V is TRBV19 and J is TRBJ1-6; D not resolved. Deletions cut 10 bases from V and 12 bases from J, with 22 bases between. The CDR3 is 14 amino acids. The germline gives CDR1 LNHDA, CDR2 SQIVND (reference sequence). Written as DNA, the CDR3 is TGTGCCACCACTTTGAAGGCCTACGTAGGACCCCTCCACTTT. Amino acids: CATTLKAYVGPLHF.